This T cell receptor beta chain was captured by sequencing in a study of PD-1 blockade in classical Hodgkin lymphoma. Study background: Patients had nivolumab dosed at 3 mg/kg, delivered intravenously every 2 weeks.

Trimming removed 4 bases from V and 2 bases from J, with 17 bases in between. Germline CDR1 is LGHNA and CDR2 is YNFKEQ. The CDR3 sequence is 16 residues long. The table lists this clone with a few counts. Data came from immunoSEQ multiplex PCR; TCRdb stores just in-frame clones and leaves some out. The sample has about 15,000 clones; 84% are singletons. Autologous stem cell transplantation was followed by relapse in every patient, and brentuximab vedotin exposure varied. V and J are TRBV4-2 and TRBJ2-5; D uncertain. This TCR was recovered from a human donor with classical Hodgkin lymphoma. Sequenced material: peripheral blood mononuclear cells (PBMCs), taken at baseline. The CDR3 DNA is TGTGCCAGCAGCCTCCTCCTTGGGGAATTTCAAGAGACCCAGTACTTC. It specifies CASSLLLGEFQETQYF.